This T cell receptor beta chain was identified in a study of T-cell reconstitution after alpha-beta-depleted transplantation in children. Findings and limits, study-wide: Surviving recipient cells, namely T cells and thymic progenitors, were the source of high day-60 TCRbeta diversity in some patients. By about two months after transplant, alpha-beta T cells reportedly arose from several hundred graft clones that had expanded. From newly produced T cells came most of the T-cell counts and diversity one year after transplant.

The V and J ends lost 6 bases and 2 bases respectively, with 14 bases between them. The CDR3 totals 15 residues. The germline V gene has CDR1 MNHEY and CDR2 SVGEGT. This clonotype has ten or more counts. Its antigen is undetermined. A library of TCRbeta sequences, prepared with unique molecular identifiers, was generated. TCRdb re-derived calls from the PCR reads in MiXCR, one entry per CDR3 protein. The table lists 150,000 to 250,000 distinct CDR3 sequences, around 5.9% of them singletons. This receptor was taken from a girl under three years old with combined immunodeficiency, due to receive a stem cell transplant. The chain carries TRBV6-2 or TRBV6-3 and TRBJ2-1, with no clear D. Material: PBMCs, obtained before TCRalphabeta/CD19-depleted stem cell transplant. The CDR3 region has the DNA TGTGCCAGCAGGCCTCGACTCGACACCTACAATGAGCAGTTCTTC. It encodes CASRPRLDTYNEQFF.